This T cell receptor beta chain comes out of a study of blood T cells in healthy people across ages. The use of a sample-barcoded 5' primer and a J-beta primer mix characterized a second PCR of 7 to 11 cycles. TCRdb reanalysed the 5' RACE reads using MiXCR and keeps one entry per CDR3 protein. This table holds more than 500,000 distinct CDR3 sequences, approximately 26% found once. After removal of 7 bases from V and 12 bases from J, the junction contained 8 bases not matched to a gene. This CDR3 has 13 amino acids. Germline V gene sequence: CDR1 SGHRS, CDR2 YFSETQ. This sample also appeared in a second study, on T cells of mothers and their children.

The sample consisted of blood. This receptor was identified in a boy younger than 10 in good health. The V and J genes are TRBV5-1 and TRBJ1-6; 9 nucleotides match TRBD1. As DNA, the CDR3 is TGCGCCAGCCGCAGGACAGGGGATTTACCCCTCCACTTT. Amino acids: CASRRTGDLPLHF.